One and the same sample provided the 15 T cell receptor beta chains below, sequenced in a study of cytomegalovirus exposure and HLA in healthy donors. The PCR made use of 60 Vbeta and 13 Jbeta primers. The data were produced by immunoSEQ multiplex PCR, yet TCRdb's version contains in-frame clones alone and is incomplete. The table includes 110,000 to 150,000 clones, about 79% detected once. The sample consisted of PBMCs. These receptors came from a young woman in good health and CMV-seronegative.

The chain joins TRBV10-2 to TRBJ2-5; a weak D match, TRBD1 (6 bases). The CDR3 totals 13 residues. Per the germline V gene, CDR1 is WSHSY and CDR2 is SAAADI. V lost 3 bases and J 5 bases, leaving 10 bases between the germline ends. As DNA, the CDR3 is TGCGCCAGCAGTGATTGGGGGCCGGAGACCCAGTACTTC. This sequence encodes CASSDWGPETQYF.

The chain is built from TRBV7-3 and TRBJ2-3; TRBD2 might be the D (5 bases). Trimming shortened V by 5 bases and J by 0 bases, and 12 bases separated the two germline ends. Germline V gene data show CDR1 as SGHTA and CDR2 as FQGTGA. The CDR3 length is 15 residues. The CDR3 region has the DNA TGTGCCAGCAGCCCGGGTCGGGGTAGCACAGATACGCAGTATTTT. Encoded protein: CASSPGRGSTDTQYF.

The chain links TRBV14 to TRBJ1-5; no firm D call. V lost 0 bases to trimming and J lost 11 bases, with 8 bases between them. CDR3 length equals 12 residues. Per the germline V gene, CDR1 is SGHDN and CDR2 is FVKESK. This CDR3 is CASSQDAGSQHF. Written as DNA, the CDR3 is TGTGCCAGCAGCCAAGATGCGGGTTCCCAGCATTTT.

On this clone: The sample contains more than one DNA sequence encoding this CDR3. This rearrangement joins TRBV6-1 to TRBJ1-4, with TRBD1 matching over 8 bases. CDR3 length: 14 amino acids. V shed 6 bases, J shed 4 bases, and the junction held 4 bases outside the gene matches. Germline V lookup: CDR1 MNHNS, CDR2 SASEGT. The CDR3 reads CASSRTGSNEKLFF. The CDR3 DNA follows: TGTGCCAGCAGCCGGACAGGGAGTAATGAAAAACTGTTTTTT.

The sample holds one count of this clone. The chain uses TRBV19 and TRBJ1-4; 7 nucleotides match TRBD1. CDR3 length: 14 amino acids. CDR1 is LNHDA, CDR2 SQIVND, per germline (reference sequence). V was pared by 0 bases and J by 8 bases, with 3 bases of the junction left unmatched. CDR3 nucleotides: TGTGCCAGTAGTATAGAACAGGGGTACGAAAAACTGTTTTTT. Protein: CASSIEQGYEKLFF. The full variable domain, completed using reference TRBV19 and TRBJ1-4, is DGGITQSPKYLFRKEGQNVTLSCEQNLNHDAMYWYRQDPGQGLRLIYYSQIVNDFQKGDIAEGYSVSREKKESFPLTVTSAQKNPTAFYLCASSIEQGYEKLFFGSGTQLSVL.

V is TRBV7-8 and J is TRBJ1-1; a possible D gene is TRBD1 (6 bases). The CDR3 is 16 residues long. Germline CDR1 reads SGHVS; CDR2 reads FQNEAQ. V shed 1 base and J shed 4 bases, with 16 bases lying between them. The CDR3 loop reads CASSLDPRGAGTEAFF. The CDR3 nucleotides are TGTGCCAGCAGCTTAGACCCTCGGGGGGCGGGCACTGAAGCTTTCTTT.

This clone turned up a few times. The rearrangement links TRBV7-3 to TRBJ2-1, with 10 bases matching TRBD2. The V and J ends lost 1 base and 7 bases, in that order; junction bases with no gene match: 7. This CDR3 region has 16 residues. Per germline, CDR1 SGHTA and CDR2 FQGTGA. As DNA, the CDR3 is TGTGCCAGCAGCTTAAGGGCCAGCGGGGGGGGTAATGAGCAGTTCTTC. This sequence encodes CASSLRASGGGNEQFF.

This clone has just a few counts. The J gene is TRBJ2-1, the V gene TRBV11-2; 9 nucleotides align to TRBD1. The germline V gene has CDR1 SGHAT and CDR2 FQNNGV. The CDR3 is 13 amino acids. Unmatched junction bases numbered 1, after V lost 1 base and J lost 9 bases. CDR3 bases: TGTGCCAGCAGCTTAGGGACAGGGGTTGAGCAGTTCTTC. Translating gives CASSLGTGVEQFF.

The chain couples TRBV10-1 to TRBJ1-5; TRBD1 aligns across 8 bases. This CDR3 has 13 residues. The J segment lost 2 bases and the V segment lost 8 bases, leaving 2 bases of the junction unmatched. The germline gives CDR1 WNHNN, CDR2 SYGVQD (reference sequence). The CDR3, as DNA: TGCGCCAGCCAGGACAGGGGCAATCAGCCCCAGCATTTT. Translated: CASQDRGNQPQHF.

The V gene is TRBV18, the J gene TRBJ1-1; 8 nucleotides match TRBD1. CDR1 is KGHSH, CDR2 LQKENI, per germline. This CDR3 is built from 14 residues. V trimming: 3 bases; J trimming: 1 base; junction bases outside the gene matches: 1. The CDR3 here is CASSPDRGNTEAFF. The CDR3 DNA follows: TGTGCCAGCTCACCCGACAGGGGGAACACTGAAGCTTTCTTT.

The J gene is TRBJ1-1, the V gene TRBV7-3; D unresolved. The CDR3 extends over 15 amino acids. The germline V gene encodes CDR1 SGHTA and CDR2 FQGTGA. V lost 0 bases and J 6 bases, leaving 14 bases between the germline ends. The DNA of the CDR3 is TGTGCCAGCAGCTTAACCAGAGGTGAAACGGCTGAAGCTTTCTTT. This translates into CASSLTRGETAEAFF.

J is TRBJ1-5 and V is TRBV2, with TRBD1 identical over 9 bases. CDR1 is SNHLY and CDR2 is FYNNEI in the germline V gene. Unmatched junction bases numbered 24, after V lost 7 bases and J lost 2 bases. This CDR3 region has 21 residues. DNA of the CDR3: TGTGCCAGCACCGAGCGGGATGTTAAGGGGACAGGGTACAAGGGCAATCAGCCCCAGCATTTT. Amino acids: CASTERDVKGTGYKGNQPQHF.

This clone occurred once. This sequence joins TRBV4-3 and TRBJ2-5; 7 bases match TRBD1. Per germline, CDR1 LGHNA and CDR2 YSLEER. V gave up 3 bases and J gave up 3 bases; unmatched junction bases: 10. The CDR3 has 16 residues. The CDR3 reads CASSHHPGTGEETQYF. CDR3 bases: TGCGCCAGCAGCCATCATCCCGGAACAGGGGAAGAGACCCAGTACTTC.

The chain joins TRBV10-3 to TRBJ2-5; tentatively, D is TRBD1 (6 bases). This CDR3 is built from 15 residues. Trimming took off 8 bases at V and 5 bases at J, with 21 bases between the two ends. Germline V gene sequence: CDR1 ENHRY, CDR2 SYGVKD. The CDR3 DNA is TGTGCCATCGGGCAGGGGCTCCCCGGCCGGGAGACCCAGTACTTC. Its translation: CAIGQGLPGRETQYF.

V gene TRBV5-4 combines with J gene TRBJ1-4; TRBD1 matches at 7 bases. With 3 bases clipped from V and 3 bases from J, the junction kept 8 bases outside the gene matches. Germline V lookup: CDR1 SGHNT, CDR2 YYREEE (reference sequence). This CDR3 has 16 amino acids. DNA of the CDR3: TGTGCCAGCAGCTATGGGACACAGGGGCCTAATGAAAAACTGTTTTTT. Translating gives CASSYGTQGPNEKLFF.